This T cell receptor beta chain originates from a study of shared clonotypes between healthy human individuals. TCRdb keeps only in-frame clones here, not all; method: immunoSEQ multiplex PCR. Of roughly 700,000 clones in the sample, over 65% were seen once. The clonotype comes from a woman aged 30 to 39 in good health. The sample taken for sequencing was memory CD4+ T cells sorted from blood. Subset indicated: CD45RA-negative fraction.

CDR3 DNA: TGTGCCAGCAGTAGAGTACAGGGGCGAGAGACCCAGTACTTC. Protein product: CASSRVQGRETQYF. The genes are TRBV27 and TRBJ2-5, with 7 bases aligning to TRBD1. CDR3 length equals 14 residues. Trimming removed 5 bases from V and 4 bases from J; junction bases left unmatched: 7. The germline CDR1 and CDR2 sequences are MNHEY and SMNVEV (reference sequence).